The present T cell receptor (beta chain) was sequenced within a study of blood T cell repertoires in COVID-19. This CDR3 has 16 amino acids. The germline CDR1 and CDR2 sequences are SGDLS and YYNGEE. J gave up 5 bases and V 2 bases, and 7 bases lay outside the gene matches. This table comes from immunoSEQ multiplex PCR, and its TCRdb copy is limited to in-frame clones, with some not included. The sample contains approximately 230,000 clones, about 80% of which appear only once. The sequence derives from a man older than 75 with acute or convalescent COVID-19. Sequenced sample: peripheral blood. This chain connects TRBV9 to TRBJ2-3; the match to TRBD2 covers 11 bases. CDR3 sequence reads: CASSVASGGFGDTQYF. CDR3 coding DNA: TGTGCCAGCAGCGTGGCTAGCGGGGGGTTTGGAGATACGCAGTATTTT.